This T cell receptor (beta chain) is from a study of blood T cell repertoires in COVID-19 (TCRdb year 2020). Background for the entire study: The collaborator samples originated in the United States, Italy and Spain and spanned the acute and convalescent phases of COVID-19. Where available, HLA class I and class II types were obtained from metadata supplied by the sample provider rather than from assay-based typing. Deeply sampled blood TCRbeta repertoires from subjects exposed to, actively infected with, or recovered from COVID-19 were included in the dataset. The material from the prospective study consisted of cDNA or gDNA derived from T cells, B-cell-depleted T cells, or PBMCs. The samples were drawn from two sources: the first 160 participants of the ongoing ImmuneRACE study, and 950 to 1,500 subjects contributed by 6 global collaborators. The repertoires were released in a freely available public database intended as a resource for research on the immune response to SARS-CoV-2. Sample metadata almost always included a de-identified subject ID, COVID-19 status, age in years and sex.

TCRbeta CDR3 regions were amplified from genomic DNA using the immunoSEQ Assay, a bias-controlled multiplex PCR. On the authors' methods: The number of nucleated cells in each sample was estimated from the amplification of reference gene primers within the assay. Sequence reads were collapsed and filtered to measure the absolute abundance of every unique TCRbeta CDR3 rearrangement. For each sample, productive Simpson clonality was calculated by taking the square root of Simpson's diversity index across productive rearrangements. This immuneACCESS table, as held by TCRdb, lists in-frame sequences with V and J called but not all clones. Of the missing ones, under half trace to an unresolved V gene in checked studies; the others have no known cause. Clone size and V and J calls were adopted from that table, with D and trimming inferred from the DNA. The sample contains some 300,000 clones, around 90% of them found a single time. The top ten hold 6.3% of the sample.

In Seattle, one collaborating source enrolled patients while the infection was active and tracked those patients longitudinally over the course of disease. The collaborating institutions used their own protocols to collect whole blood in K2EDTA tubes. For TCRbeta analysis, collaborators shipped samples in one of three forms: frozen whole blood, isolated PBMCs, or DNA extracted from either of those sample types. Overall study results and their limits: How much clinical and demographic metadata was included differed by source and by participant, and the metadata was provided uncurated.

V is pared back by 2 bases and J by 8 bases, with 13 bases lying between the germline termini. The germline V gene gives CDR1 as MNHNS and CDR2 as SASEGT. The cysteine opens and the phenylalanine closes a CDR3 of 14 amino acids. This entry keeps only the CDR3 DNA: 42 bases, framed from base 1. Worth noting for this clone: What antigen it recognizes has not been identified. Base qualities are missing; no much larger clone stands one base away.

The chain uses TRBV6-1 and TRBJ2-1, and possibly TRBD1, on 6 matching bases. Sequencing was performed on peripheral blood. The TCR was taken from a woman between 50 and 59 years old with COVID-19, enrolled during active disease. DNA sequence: TGTGCCAGCAGTGAAAACAGGGCGGGTTATGAGCAGTTCTTC. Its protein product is CASSENRAGYEQFF.